This passage covers 12 T cell receptor beta chains from one sample sequenced in a study of blood T cell repertoires in COVID-19. Produced via immunoSEQ multiplex PCR; TCRdb's table is partial and in-frame only. The sample shows under 150,000 clones, roughly 80% of them seen only once. Sequencing was carried out using peripheral blood. The receptors shown here come from a woman in her fifties or sixties with active or convalescent COVID-19.

Here the CDR3 DNA reads TGTGCCAGCAGCGCTGGGACAGGGGGGGATACGCAGTATTTT. The encoded protein is CASSAGTGGDTQYF. This chain joins TRBV7-2 and TRBJ2-3; 11 bases fit TRBD1. This CDR3 is 14 amino acids long. Germline CDR1 and CDR2: SGHTA and FQGNSA. The V and J ends lost 5 bases and 6 bases, in that order; junction bases with no gene match: 4.

The chain combines TRBV7-9 with TRBJ2-5; TRBD1 matches 7 bases. The CDR3 sequence is 14 residues long. V gave up 2 bases and J gave up 5 bases; unmatched junction bases: 5. Germline CDR1 SEHNR, CDR2 FQNEAQ (reference sequence). Here the CDR3 reads CASSLQGDRETQYF. In nucleotides, the CDR3 is TGTGCCAGCAGCTTACAGGGGGACCGGGAGACCCAGTACTTC. Using reference TRBV7-9 and TRBJ2-5 for the parts outside the CDR3, the full variable domain is DTGVSQNPRHKITKRGQNVTFRCDPISEHNRLYWYRQTLGQGPEFLTYFQNEAQLEKSRLLSDRFSAERPKGSFSTLEIQRTEQGDSAMYLCASSLQGDRETQYFGPGTRLLVL.

This clone was seen a few times. This chain connects TRBV6-2 or TRBV6-3 to TRBJ2-2; 7 nucleotides match TRBD1. Germline-derived CDR1 and CDR2 are MNHEY and SVGEGT. The CDR3 consists of 14 residues. The V and J ends lost 5 bases and 5 bases, in that order; junction bases with no gene match: 5. CDR3 DNA sequence: TGTGCCAGCAGTGTTACGGGACAGACCGGGGAGCTGTTTTTT. Its translation: CASSVTGQTGELFF.

The J gene is TRBJ2-1, the V gene TRBV5-1; 9 nucleotides align to TRBD2. Germline CDR1 is SGHRS and CDR2 is YFSETQ. The CDR3 covers 16 residues. Trimming cost V 4 bases and J 6 bases; bases outside gene matches: 11. The DNA for the CDR3 is TGCGCCAGCAGCCCGGGACACCTTAGCGGGAGCAATGAGCAGTTCTTC. Translating gives CASSPGHLSGSNEQFF.

The rearrangement uses TRBV5-1 and TRBJ2-5, with 10 positions matching TRBD1. Looked up from germline, CDR1 is SGHRS and CDR2 is YFSETQ. V lost 4 bases and J lost 5; bases outside the gene matches: 11. The CDR3 totals 16 residues. In DNA, the CDR3 is TGCGCCAGCAGCGTGGGCGTGACAGGGGGCGCGGAGACCCAGTACTTC. Protein: CASSVGVTGGAETQYF.

The rearrangement links TRBV7-6 to TRBJ1-5; 8 bases map to TRBD1. Germline values: CDR1 SGHVS, CDR2 FNYEAQ. The CDR3 has 15 amino acids. Germline trimming cut 2 bases from V and 4 bases from J; bases unmatched to any gene: 4. CDR3 amino acids: CASSLTGQGNQPQHF. As DNA, the CDR3 is TGTGCCAGCAGCTTAACTGGACAGGGAAATCAGCCCCAGCATTTT.

This chain joins TRBV6-5 and TRBJ1-3, with no clear D. CDR1 and CDR2 from the germline V gene are MNHEY and SVGAGI. The CDR3 covers 12 residues. V lost 7 bases and J 2 bases, leaving 6 bases between the germline ends. The DNA of the CDR3 is TGTGCCAGCACCAGTACTGGAAACACCATATATTTT. As protein: CASTSTGNTIYF.

This rearrangement joins TRBV21-1 to TRBJ1-5; the DNA was not compared with TRBD1, the D call given in the table. TRBV21-1 corresponds to a pseudogene. CDR3 size: 15 residues. The CDR3 DNA reads TGTGCCAGCAGCACCCGACAGGGGGCAAGTCAGCCCCAGCATTTT. Translated, it gives CASSTRQGASQPQHF.

The rearrangement links TRBV30 to TRBJ1-1; 8 positions match TRBD1. CDR3 size: 14 residues. V lost 1 base, J lost 1 base, and 2 bases stayed unmatched. Germline loops: CDR1 GTSNPN, CDR2 SVGIG (reference sequence). CDR3 region: CAWSAGTGNTEAFF. Here the CDR3 DNA reads TGTGCCTGGAGTGCAGGGACAGGGAACACTGAAGCTTTCTTT.

The rearrangement uses TRBV4-3 and TRBJ2-2, with D unresolved. Trimming removed 0 bases from V and 0 bases from J, with 11 bases in between. The CDR3 contains 17 residues. CDR1 is LGHNA, CDR2 YSLEER, per germline. Here the CDR3 DNA reads TGCGCCAGCAGCCAAGAGCCGTTCCCTACGAACACCGGGGAGCTGTTTTTT. Translated: CASSQEPFPTNTGELFF.

The chain couples TRBV3-1 (or the pseudogene TRBV3-2) to TRBJ1-5, with TRBD1 matching 8 bases. CDR1 is LGHDT, CDR2 YNNKEL, per germline (reference sequence). The CDR3 spans 15 residues. The V gene end was trimmed by 4 bases and the J gene end by 7 bases; junction bases not matched to a gene: 9. The CDR3 loop reads CASSPRQGTVQPQHF. The CDR3 region has the DNA TGTGCCAGCAGCCCCCGACAGGGGACGGTCCAGCCCCAGCATTTT.

This sequence joins TRBV30 and TRBJ1-6; no reliable D call. Trimming took off 3 bases at V and 0 bases at J, with 12 bases between the two ends. From germline, CDR1 is GTSNPN and CDR2 SVGIG (reference sequence). This CDR3 is 16 amino acids long. The CDR3 nucleotides are TGTGCCTGGAGGACTCCCGAGAGCTCCTATAATTCACCCCTCCACTTT. Translating it yields CAWRTPESSYNSPLHF.